This T cell receptor (beta chain) was sequenced for a study of shared clonotypes between healthy human individuals. The protocol was immunoSEQ multiplex PCR, while the TCRdb copy is restricted to in-frame clones and leaves out a portion. The sample records around 2,000,000 clones, roughly 94% being singletons. The germline gives CDR1 SNHLY, CDR2 FYNNEI. V was clipped by 7 bases and J by 0 bases, with 17 bases between them. This CDR3 comprises 16 residues. With respect to this clone: Antigen: not known.

Donation came from healthy HIV-negative adults that had no recent acute infections or vaccinations. General study points: Unshared clonotypes carried lower generation probabilities than those common to all four donors. Limitation of the genetic and exposure-history diversity represented came from the few donors.

The chain joins TRBV2 to TRBJ2-3; TRBD1 might be the D (6 bases). The sequencing input was naive CD4+ T cells sorted from blood. Subset defined: CD45RA+ positively selected. This TCR was sampled from a man between 18 and 35 years old in good health. The CDR3 DNA reads TGTGCCAGCAACAGGGTCGGTATATCTAGCACAGATACGCAGTATTTT. This encodes CASNRVGISSTDTQYF.